What follows are 17 T cell receptor beta chains derived from one specimen sequenced in a study of beta chain features in type 1 diabetes. Expressed TCRB transcripts were sequenced because the isolated RNA had all been reverse transcribed beforehand. TCRdb's copy holds only in-frame clones and misses some; the assay was immunoSEQ multiplex PCR. Of about 450,000 clones in the sample, roughly 10% are singletons; the top ten hold 0.046%. Material for sequencing was naive CD4+ T cells from blood. The receptors come from a woman aged 18-29 years in good health.

Turning to this clone: The sample contains more than one DNA sequence encoding this CDR3. The gene calls are TRBV7-3 and TRBJ2-1; 8 positions match TRBD2. The CDR3 runs to 15 residues. Germline values: CDR1 SGHTA, CDR2 FQGTGA. The ends lost 3 bases at V and 7 bases at J; junction bases unmatched: 8. CDR3 DNA sequence: TGTGCCAGCAGCTTGAGGCTAGCGGGCGGTAATGAGCAGTTCTTC. It yields the protein CASSLRLAGGNEQFF.

This clone was counted only a few times. This chain links TRBV4-1 with TRBJ1-2; D uncertain. Per the germline V gene, CDR1 is MGHRA and CDR2 is YSYEKL. This CDR3 region has 13 residues. V was cut by 0 bases and J by 13 bases, with 15 bases left in between. CDR3 nucleotide sequence: TGCGCCAGCAGCCAAGATCCCTCCACCGACTGCACCTTC. Protein sequence: CASSQDPSTDCTF.

This clone was counted between two and nine times. The chain carries TRBV7-2 and TRBJ2-3; no firm D call. CDR3 length: 13 residues. With 6 bases removed from V and 6 bases from J, the gap between germline ends came to 13 bases. CDR1 is SGHTA and CDR2 is FQGNSA in the germline V gene. This CDR3 reads CASSSRLRDTQYF. CDR3 coding DNA: TGTGCCAGCAGTTCAAGGCTGCGCGATACGCAGTATTTT. Supplemented by reference TRBV7-2 and TRBJ2-3, the full variable domain reads GAGVSQSPSNKVTEKGKDVELRCDPISGHTALYWYRQSLGQGLEFLIYFQGNSAPDKSGLPSDRFSAERTGGSVSTLTIQRTQQEDSAVYLCASSSRLRDTQYFGPGTRLTVL.

Many counts were recorded for this clone. The genes are TRBV7-9 and TRBJ2-1, with D unresolved. Germline CDR1 and CDR2: SEHNR and FQNEAQ (reference sequence). This CDR3 has 11 amino acids. With 4 bases removed from V and 15 bases from J, the gap between germline ends came to 13 bases. The CDR3 nucleotides read TGTGCCAGCAGCTCCCTCGGTAATCGGTTCTTC. Residues: CASSSLGNRFF.

A few counts support this clone. The V gene is TRBV6-5, the J gene TRBJ2-2; D is undetermined. V was trimmed by 6 bases and J by 7 bases, leaving 6 bases between them. The CDR3 consists of 11 residues. Per the germline V gene, CDR1 is MNHEY and CDR2 is SVGAGI. CDR3 protein: CASRSYGELFF. Written as DNA, the CDR3 is TGTGCCAGCAGAAGTTACGGGGAGCTGTTTTTT.

The V and J genes are TRBV30 and TRBJ1-3; 7 positions agree with TRBD1. The CDR3 extends over 15 amino acids. Germline assignment: CDR1 GTSNPN and CDR2 SVGIG (reference sequence). J lost 2 bases, V lost 0 bases, and 4 bases had no gene match. This CDR3 is CAWSVKGAAGNTIYF. The DNA of the CDR3 is TGTGCCTGGAGTGTGAAGGGGGCTGCTGGAAACACCATATATTTT.

The chain uses TRBV5-1 and TRBJ2-2; weak D call: TRBD1 (6 bases). Trimming removed 3 bases from V and 2 bases from J, with 11 bases in between. The CDR3 is 15 amino acids. Germline CDR1 SGHRS, CDR2 YFSETQ. Here the CDR3 reads CASSSGTSNTGELFF. The CDR3, as DNA: TGCGCCAGCAGCTCCGGGACAAGTAACACCGGGGAGCTGTTTTTT.

At least ten counts were recorded for this clone. This rearrangement joins TRBV29-1 to TRBJ2-1; D not certain. The V end was cut by 3 bases, the J end by 0 bases, with 6 bases between. CDR1 is SQVTM, CDR2 ANQGSEA, per germline. The CDR3 length is 13 residues. The chain's CDR3 is CSVDSSSYNEQFF. CDR3 nucleotides: TGCAGCGTTGACAGTAGCTCCTACAATGAGCAGTTCTTC.

The chain recombines TRBV6-5 with TRBJ1-2; TRBD1 is a possible D gene (6 bases). Germline assignment: CDR1 MNHEY and CDR2 SVGAGI. This CDR3 has 13 amino acids. Trimming pared 5 bases from V and 7 bases from J, leaving 14 bases between. The DNA of the CDR3 is TGTGCCAGCAGTCCCTCACAGGGAGCTGGCTACACCTTC. It codes for CASSPSQGAGYTF.

This clone was found a few times. The gene calls are TRBV2 and TRBJ2-7; TRBD2 is a possible D gene (6 bases). The germline gives CDR1 SNHLY, CDR2 FYNNEI. The CDR3 sequence is 12 residues long. V was trimmed by 6 bases and J by 9 bases, leaving 15 bases between them. The CDR3 nucleotides read TGTGCCAGCAGAAGGTCGGGAGCGCGGCAGTACGTC. Protein sequence: CASRRSGARQYV.

In this sample, this clone turned up a few times. V usage is TRBV19 and J usage is TRBJ1-1; no firm D call. V was trimmed by 7 bases and J by 0 bases, leaving 9 bases between them. Per germline, CDR1 LNHDA and CDR2 SQIVND (reference sequence). CDR3 length: 13 residues. The CDR3 nucleotides are TGTGCCAGTAACGACGAAATGAACACTGAAGCTTTCTTT. It yields the protein CASNDEMNTEAFF.

This clone was detected a few times. The rearrangement links TRBV19 to TRBJ2-5, with TRBD2 matching over 7 bases. The CDR3 contains 13 residues. V gave up 7 bases and J gave up 1 base; unmatched junction bases: 3. CDR1 and CDR2 (germline): LNHDA, SQIVND (reference sequence). The CDR3 is CASNRGVQETQYF. The CDR3 coding sequence is TGTGCCAGTAATCGGGGGGTCCAAGAGACCCAGTACTTC.

A few counts support this clone. The chain joins TRBV10-3 to TRBJ2-5; D may be TRBD2 (6 bases). The CDR3 is 16 residues long. V gave up 3 bases and J gave up 5 bases, with 19 bases separating them. Per germline, CDR1 ENHRY and CDR2 SYGVKD. CDR3 protein: CAISDGGTNLEETQYF. CDR3 in DNA: TGTGCCATCAGTGATGGCGGGACGAACCTCGAGGAGACCCAGTACTTC.

J is TRBJ1-6 and V is TRBV5-1; D might be TRBD1 (6 bases). From germline, CDR1 is SGHRS and CDR2 YFSETQ. The CDR3 consists of 15 residues. The germline V and J ends were trimmed by 0 bases and 12 bases, with 16 bases remaining between them. The CDR3 protein is CASSLDGQPQGPLHF. The DNA for the CDR3 is TGCGCCAGCAGCTTGGATGGACAGCCCCAGGGACCCCTCCACTTT. Variable domain in full (rest from reference TRBV5-1 and TRBJ1-6): KAGVTQTPRYLIKTRGQQVTLSCSPISGHRSVSWYQQTPGQGLQFLFEYFSETQRNKGNFPGRFSGRQFSNSRSEMNVSTLELGDSALYLCASSLDGQPQGPLHFGNGTRLTVT.

A few counts support this clone. The rearrangement uses TRBV5-1 and TRBJ2-5; 11 bases line up with TRBD2. This CDR3 comprises 16 residues. V dropped 1 base and J dropped 5; count of bases not matched to a gene: 7. Germline V CDR1 and CDR2: SGHRS, YFSETQ. The CDR3 spells CASSLPGLADPETQYF. In DNA, the CDR3 is TGCGCCAGCAGCTTGCCGGGACTAGCGGACCCGGAGACCCAGTACTTC.

This clone was detected a few times. This chain connects TRBV7-2 to TRBJ2-5; the D gene is possibly TRBD2 (5 bases). Germline CDR1 and CDR2: SGHTA and FQGNSA. V was cut by 5 bases and J by 1 base, with 11 bases left in between. This CDR3 comprises 14 residues. The CDR3 here is CASSADWGQETQYF. DNA of the CDR3: TGTGCCAGCAGCGCGGACTGGGGCCAAGAGACCCAGTACTTC.

This clone was recorded a few times. The V call is TRBV18, the J call TRBJ2-3, with TRBD2 matching over 11 bases. CDR3 size: 16 residues. After removal of 1 base from V and 2 bases from J, the junction contained 2 bases not matched to a gene. CDR1 and CDR2 (germline): KGHSH, LQKENI. The CDR3 DNA sequence: TGTGCCAGCTCACCACTTAGCGGGAGGGCCACAGATACGCAGTATTTT. This encodes CASSPLSGRATDTQYF.